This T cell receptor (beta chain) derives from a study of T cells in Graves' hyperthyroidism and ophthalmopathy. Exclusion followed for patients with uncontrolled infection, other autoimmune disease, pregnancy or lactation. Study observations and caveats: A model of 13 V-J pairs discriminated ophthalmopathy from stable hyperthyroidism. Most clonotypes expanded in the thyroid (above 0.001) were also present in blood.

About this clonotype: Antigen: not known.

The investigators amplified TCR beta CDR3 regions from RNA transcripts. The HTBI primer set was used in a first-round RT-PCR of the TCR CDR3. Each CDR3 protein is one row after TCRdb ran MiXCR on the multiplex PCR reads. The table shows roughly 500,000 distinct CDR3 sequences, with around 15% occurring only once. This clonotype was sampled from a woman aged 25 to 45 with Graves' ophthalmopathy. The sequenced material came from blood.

The CDR3 is CASTRGGGGTGELFF. CDR3 DNA: TGTGCCAGCACCCGAGGAGGGGGAGGCACCGGGGAGCTGTTTTTT. V usage is TRBV12-3 or TRBV12-4 and J usage is TRBJ2-2, with D tentatively TRBD1 or TRBD2 (6 bases each). The ends were cut back, 7 bases at V and 4 bases at J, with 16 bases in the middle. This CDR3 spans 15 amino acids.